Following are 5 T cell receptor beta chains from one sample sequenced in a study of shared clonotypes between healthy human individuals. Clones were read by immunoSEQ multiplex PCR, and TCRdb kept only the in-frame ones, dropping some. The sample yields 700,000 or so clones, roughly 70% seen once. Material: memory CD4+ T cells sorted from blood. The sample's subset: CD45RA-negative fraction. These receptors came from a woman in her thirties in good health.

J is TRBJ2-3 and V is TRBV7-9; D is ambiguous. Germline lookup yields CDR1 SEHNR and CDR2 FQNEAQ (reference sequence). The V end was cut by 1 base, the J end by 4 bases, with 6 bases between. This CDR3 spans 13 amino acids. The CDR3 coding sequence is TGTGCCAGCAGCTTAGTCTTTGCAGATACGCAGTATTTT. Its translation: CASSLVFADTQYF.

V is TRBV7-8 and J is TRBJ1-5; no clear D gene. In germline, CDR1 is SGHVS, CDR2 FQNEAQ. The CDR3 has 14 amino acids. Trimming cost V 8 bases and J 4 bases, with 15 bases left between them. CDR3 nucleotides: TGTGCCAGCCACTCGGGCGTCGGGAATCAGCCCCAGCATTTT. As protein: CASHSGVGNQPQHF.

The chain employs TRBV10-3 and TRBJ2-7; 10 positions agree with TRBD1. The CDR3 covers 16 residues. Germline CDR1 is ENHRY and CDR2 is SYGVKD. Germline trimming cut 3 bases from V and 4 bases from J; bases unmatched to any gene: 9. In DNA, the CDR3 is TGTGCCATCAGTGACCCCGGCCGGGACAGGGGATACGAGCAGTACTTC. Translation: CAISDPGRDRGYEQYF.

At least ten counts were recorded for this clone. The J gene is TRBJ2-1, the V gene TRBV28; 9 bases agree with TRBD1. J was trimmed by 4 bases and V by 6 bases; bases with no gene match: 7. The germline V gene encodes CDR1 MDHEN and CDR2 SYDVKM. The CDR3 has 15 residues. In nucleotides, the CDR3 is TGTGCCAGCAGACGCGGACAGGGGCTATACAATGAGCAGTTCTTC. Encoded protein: CASRRGQGLYNEQFF.

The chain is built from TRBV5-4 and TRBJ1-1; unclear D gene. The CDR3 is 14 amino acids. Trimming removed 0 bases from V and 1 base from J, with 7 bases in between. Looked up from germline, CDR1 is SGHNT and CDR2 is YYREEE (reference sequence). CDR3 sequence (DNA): TGTGCCAGCAGCTTGGACAGACAGAACACTGAAGCTTTCTTT. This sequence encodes CASSLDRQNTEAFF.